The rows below give T cell receptor beta chains drawn from one sample of a study of blood T cell repertoires in COVID-19. Data came from immunoSEQ multiplex PCR; TCRdb stores just in-frame clones and leaves some out. There are hundreds of thousands of clones in the sample; 85% to 90% occur only once, and roughly 4% lies in the top ten. The sequenced material came from peripheral blood. These receptors all come from a woman in her forties or fifties with active or convalescent COVID-19. Each CDR3 is given with its conserved first and last residue. A D gene is named only where the DNA matches it firmly. Expanded clones get a size class; other rows say once, few or many, or leave the size out.

v_call,clone_size,d_call,cdr3_length,j_call,cdr3_nt,cdr3_aa
TRBV28,once,-,12,TRBJ2-7,TGTGCCAGCAGCTTGCAGGGCTCCGAGCAGTACTTC,CASSLQGSEQYF
TRBV2,-,TRBD1,16,TRBJ2-2,TGTGCCAGCAGGGACTTGGACAGGGGGAAAGCCGGGGAGCTGTTTTTT,CASRDLDRGKAGELFF
TRBV7-2,-,-,11,TRBJ2-7,TGTGCCAGCAGCTTCACCTACGAGCAGTACTTC,CASSFTYEQYF
TRBV27,-,TRBD2,18,TRBJ2-5,TGTGCCAGCAGTTCGACTAGCCGGCTTAGAACAGAGAAAGAGACCCAGTACTTC,CASSSTSRLRTEKETQYF
TRBV18,few,-,13,TRBJ1-1,TGTGCCAGCTCACCCCCCATGAACACTGAAGCTTTCTTT,CASSPPMNTEAFF
TRBV7-8,-,-,15,TRBJ2-7,TGTGCCAGCAGCTTAGAGCTGGGGGGTAGCTACGAGCAGTACTTC,CASSLELGGSYEQYF
TRBV6-1,once,-,14,TRBJ1-5,TGTGCCAGCAGCCTGGGGACTGGCAATCAGCCCCAGCATTTT,CASSLGTGNQPQHF
TRBV19,-,TRBD1,15,TRBJ2-5,TGTGCCAGTAAAACGACAGGGGGTTTCCAAGAGACCCAGTACTTC,CASKTTGGFQETQYF
TRBV25-1,-,-,12,TRBJ1-1,TGTGCCAGCAGTGGACAGAACACTGAAGCTTTCTTT,CASSGQNTEAFF
TRBV5-4,-,-,13,TRBJ1-1,TGTGCCAGCAGAAGCAAGCCGAACACTGAAGCTTTCTTT,CASRSKPNTEAFF
TRBV28,-,-,14,TRBJ2-2,TGTGCCAGCCAAATCAACCTAGATCCCGGGGAGCTGTTTTTT,CASQINLDPGELFF
TRBV5-1,once,TRBD1,14,TRBJ1-4,TGCGCCAGCAGCGGGACAGGGGTGGAGGAAAAACTGTTTTTT,CASSGTGVEEKLFF
TRBV3-1/TRBV3-2,-,TRBD1,15,TRBJ1-6,TGTGCCAGCAGCCCGACCGGGACAGCAAATTCACCCCTCCACTTT,CASSPTGTANSPLHF
TRBV9,-,TRBD2,13,TRBJ2-7,TGTGCCAGCAGCGTTCGTAGCGGGGACGAGCAGTACTTC,CASSVRSGDEQYF
TRBV2,-,-,15,TRBJ1-5,TGTGCCAGCAGTCGAGACAGTTATAGCAATCAGCCCCAGCATTTT,CASSRDSYSNQPQHF
TRBV6-2/TRBV6-3,-,-,13,TRBJ1-5,TGTGCCAGCAGTTACACGGGGAGTCAGCCCCAGCATTTT,CASSYTGSQPQHF
TRBV29-1,-,-,14,TRBJ1-2,TGCAGCGTTGAAGTGGTTGACGGGAGCTATGGCTACACCTTC,CSVEVVDGSYGYTF
TRBV7-2,-,TRBD2,15,TRBJ2-4,TGTGCCAGCAGCTTCACGGGAGGGCCGAGTAACATTCAGTACTTC,CASSFTGGPSNIQYF
TRBV19,-,-,15,TRBJ1-3,TGTGCCAGTAACCTTGGGCCGAACTCTGGAAACACCATATATTTT,CASNLGPNSGNTIYF
TRBV2,-,-,15,TRBJ2-1,TGTGCCAGCGGGCTAGGGCGGGGGCCTTACAATGAGCAGTTCTTC,CASGLGRGPYNEQFF
TRBV10-3,few,TRBD1,13,TRBJ1-1,TGTGCCATCAGTGAGTCGGGACAGGGAAAAGCTTTCTTT,CAISESGQGKAFF
TRBV4-3,-,-,15,TRBJ1-6,TGCGCCAGCAGCCAAGATTATCCAGTGAATTCACCCCTCCACTTT,CASSQDYPVNSPLHF
TRBV29-1,-,-,13,TRBJ1-2,TGCAGCGTTGGAGAGTCACGGGGCTATGGCTACACCTTC,CSVGESRGYGYTF
TRBV27,-,-,14,TRBJ2-7,TGTGCCAGCAGTACGGACAGAGGGACCTACGAGCAGTACTTC,CASSTDRGTYEQYF
TRBV4-2,-,-,15,TRBJ2-3,TGTGCCAGCAGCCAAGAGGACAGTAGCACAGATACGCAGTATTTT,CASSQEDSSTDTQYF
TRBV3-1/TRBV3-2,-,TRBD1,13,TRBJ2-3,TGTGCCAGCGGGACAGCGCGGGCAGATACGCAGTATTTT,CASGTARADTQYF
TRBV29-1,-,TRBD1,14,TRBJ1-1,TGCAGCGTTGAAAAGGGACAGGTCTACACTGAAGCTTTCTTT,CSVEKGQVYTEAFF
TRBV13,once,-,14,TRBJ2-7,TGTGCCAGCAGCTCACCGGGAGATAGATACGAGCAGTACTTC,CASSSPGDRYEQYF
TRBV6-2/TRBV6-3,-,-,15,TRBJ2-7,TGTGCCAGCAGTTACGAACCCTGGCTTCCCTACGAGCAGTACTTC,CASSYEPWLPYEQYF
TRBV6-5,few,TRBD2,13,TRBJ2-7,TGTGCCTCACGGGAGGCAGGCTCCTACGAGCAGTACTTC,CASREAGSYEQYF
TRBV5-1,-,TRBD1,16,TRBJ2-2,TGCGCCAGCACCCCCCCCGGGACAGATAACACCGGGGAGCTGTTTTTT,CASTPPGTDNTGELFF
TRBV19,-,TRBD1,19,TRBJ1-6,TGTGCCAGTAGTACGACAGGGGGCATCGGTTCGTCCTATAATTCACCCCTCCACTTT,CASSTTGGIGSSYNSPLHF
TRBV28,-,-,13,TRBJ2-1,TGTGCCAGCAGTTTAGCCGACGGGTTCGGGAAGTTCTTC,CASSLADGFGKFF